This note documents a single TCR beta chain sequence. Enrollment of patients from Seattle took place during active infection, with longitudinal follow-up. CDR1 and CDR2 from the germline V gene are SGHTA and FQGTGA. V was shortened by 5 bases and J by 1 base, with 11 bases between the two germline ends. The CDR3 runs 14 residues. Original analysis: Quantification of nucleated cells was approximated via reference gene primer amplification. Clones were read by immunoSEQ multiplex PCR, and TCRdb kept only the in-frame ones, dropping some. That table is the source of V, J and clone size, and D and trimming were worked out from the DNA. The table has 200,000 to 300,000 clones, 85% to 90% seen once. The data were obtained in a study of blood T cell repertoires in COVID-19. Study details: COVID-19 samples collected from the United States, Italy and Spain covered acute and convalescent phases. Sources were T cells, B-cell-depleted T cells, or PBMCs; the material itself was cDNA or gDNA.

The receptor comes from a woman aged 55-70 years with COVID-19, enrolled during active disease. Sequenced sample: peripheral blood. The chain couples TRBV7-3 to TRBJ1-2, with D possibly being TRBD1 (5 bases). CDR3: CASSPIGGNYGYTF. DNA of the CDR3: TGTGCCAGCAGCCCGATCGGGGGTAACTATGGCTACACCTTC.